This TCR beta chain was sequenced during a study of OX40 agonist ivuxolimab in advanced cancers. Sequencing was performed with immunoSEQ multiplex PCR; in TCRdb, only in-frame clones are kept and a portion is missing. The sample holds about 62,000 clones, approximately 81% seen once. Deletions cut 1 base from V and 0 bases from J, with 13 bases between. CDR1 is MGHDK and CDR2 is SYGVNS in the germline V gene. CDR3 size: 17 residues. Blood draws occurred at baseline, cycle 4 day 1, and cycle 7 day 1. The gene calls are TRBV25-1 and TRBJ2-1; D is perhaps TRBD1 or TRBD2 (5 bases each). This specimen consisted of CD4+ or CD8+ T cells sorted from blood, obtained in a trial of the OX40 agonist ivuxolimab. The sequence was obtained from an adult with an advanced solid tumor such as melanoma, head and neck, liver or kidney cancer. This CDR3 is CASSESPGRSSYNEQFF. For the CDR3, the DNA is TGTGCCAGCAGTGAATCCCCGGGACGGAGCTCCTACAATGAGCAGTTCTTC. Combining the CDR3 with reference TRBV25-1 and TRBJ2-1 gives the whole variable domain EADIYQTPRYLVIGTGKKITLECSQTMGHDKMYWYQQDPGMELHLIHYSYGVNSTEKGDLSSESTVSRIRTEHFPLTLESARPSHTSQYLCASSESPGRSSYNEQFFGPGTRLTVL.